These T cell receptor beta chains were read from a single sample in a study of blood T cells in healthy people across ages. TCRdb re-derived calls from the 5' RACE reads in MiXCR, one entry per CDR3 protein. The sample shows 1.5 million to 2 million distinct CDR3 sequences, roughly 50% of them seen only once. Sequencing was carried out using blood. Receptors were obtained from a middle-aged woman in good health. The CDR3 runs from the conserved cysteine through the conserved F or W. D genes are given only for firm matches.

cdr3_aa: CSARDWGQTATLYNEQFF
d_call: -
v_call: TRBV20-1

cdr3_aa: CASSFRSAASSYEQYF
d_call: -
v_call: TRBV11-2

cdr3_aa: CASGLGGVSSTDTQYF
d_call: -
v_call: TRBV12-5

cdr3_aa: CASSDPGGEGSLGYGYTF
d_call: -
v_call: TRBV2

cdr3_aa: CSAETSAGNYEQYF
d_call: TRBD2
v_call: TRBV20-1

cdr3_aa: CASSLTGLAGNEQFF
d_call: TRBD2
v_call: TRBV9

cdr3_aa: CASSLDFRNSPLHF
d_call: -
v_call: TRBV7-2

cdr3_aa: CAISSGLSSTDTQYF
d_call: -
v_call: TRBV10-3

cdr3_aa: CASSAGQGAIYEQYF
d_call: TRBD1
v_call: TRBV6-5

cdr3_aa: CASSYSPWGGGSTDTQYF
d_call: TRBD2
v_call: TRBV6-5

cdr3_aa: CASSSLQPYGYTF
d_call: -
v_call: TRBV7-2

cdr3_aa: CATGTGRSSYTF
d_call: TRBD1
v_call: TRBV6-5

cdr3_aa: CASSSRLTESYTF
d_call: -
v_call: TRBV2

cdr3_aa: CASGPQGKSYNEQFF
d_call: TRBD1
v_call: TRBV12-5

cdr3_aa: CASSLGTMDTQYF
d_call: TRBD2
v_call: TRBV5-5

cdr3_aa: CASSESIGLAGFKRETQYF
d_call: TRBD2
v_call: TRBV2

cdr3_aa: CASSFEPVETQYF
d_call: -
v_call: TRBV5-6

cdr3_aa: CASSYSSRLSYEQYF
d_call: -
v_call: TRBV6-5

cdr3_aa: CASSDSRQGGYNEQFF
d_call: -
v_call: TRBV6-4

cdr3_aa: CASGNRDRTPYEQYF
d_call: TRBD1
v_call: TRBV6-2/TRBV6-3

cdr3_aa: CSARDQKNTDTQYF
d_call: -
v_call: TRBV20-1

cdr3_aa: CASSLWGTPEAFF
d_call: -
v_call: TRBV12-3/TRBV12-4

cdr3_aa: CASSQGISYEQYF
d_call: -
v_call: TRBV4-3

cdr3_aa: CASRPFGGQETQYF
d_call: -
v_call: TRBV12-3/TRBV12-4

cdr3_aa: CSAVGSSYNEQFF
d_call: -
v_call: TRBV20-1

cdr3_aa: CASSYSGGGDYNEQFF
d_call: TRBD2
v_call: TRBV6-5

cdr3_aa: CASRGRTVHTPYTYEQYF
d_call: -
v_call: TRBV6-1

cdr3_aa: CASSPIQGYEQYF
d_call: -
v_call: TRBV5-6

cdr3_aa: CSAPRPGTGFGYTF
d_call: TRBD1
v_call: TRBV20-1

cdr3_aa: CSAARSYNEQYF
d_call: -
v_call: TRBV20-1

cdr3_aa: CASSPHTRTAQGGYTF
d_call: -
v_call: TRBV7-2

cdr3_aa: CASSQVKTGNTEAFF
d_call: -
v_call: TRBV4-3

cdr3_aa: CASSARPVTKTNTQYF
d_call: -
v_call: TRBV11-2

cdr3_aa: CASSPRRAVQETQYF
d_call: -
v_call: TRBV11-2

cdr3_aa: CASSGQGPGTDTQYF
d_call: -
v_call: TRBV2

cdr3_aa: CASSLSRADSLTGELFF
d_call: -
v_call: TRBV27

cdr3_aa: CASSYSRGTGSSTDTQYF
d_call: TRBD1
v_call: TRBV6-5

cdr3_aa: CASSAGTGTQQYF
d_call: TRBD1
v_call: TRBV7-8

cdr3_aa: CSATGTYYEQYF
d_call: -
v_call: TRBV20-1

cdr3_aa: CASSIHPDREVRDEQYF
d_call: TRBD1
v_call: TRBV28

cdr3_aa: CASSNSHTETQYF
d_call: -
v_call: TRBV11-1